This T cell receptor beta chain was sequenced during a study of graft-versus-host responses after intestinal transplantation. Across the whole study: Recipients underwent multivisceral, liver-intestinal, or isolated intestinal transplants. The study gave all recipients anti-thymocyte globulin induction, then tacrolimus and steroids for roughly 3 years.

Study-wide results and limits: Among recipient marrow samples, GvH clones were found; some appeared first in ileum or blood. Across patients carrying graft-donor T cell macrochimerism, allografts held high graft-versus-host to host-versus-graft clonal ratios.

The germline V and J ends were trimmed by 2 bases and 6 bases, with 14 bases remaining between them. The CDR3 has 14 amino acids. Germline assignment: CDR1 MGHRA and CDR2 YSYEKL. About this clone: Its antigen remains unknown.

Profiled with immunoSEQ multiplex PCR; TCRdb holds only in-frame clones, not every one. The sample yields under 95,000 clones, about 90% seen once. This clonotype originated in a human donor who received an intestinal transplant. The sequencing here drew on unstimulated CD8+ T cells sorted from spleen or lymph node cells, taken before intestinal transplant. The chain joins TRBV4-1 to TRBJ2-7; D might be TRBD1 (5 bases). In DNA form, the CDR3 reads TGCGCCAGCAGCCAACGCAGGGCTTCGGGCGAGCAGTACTTC. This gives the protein CASSQRRASGEQYF.